Below, 25 T cell receptor beta chains from the same sample are listed, as sequenced in a study of T cells in localized non-small cell lung cancer. Data came from immunoSEQ multiplex PCR; TCRdb stores just in-frame clones and leaves some out. The profile shows 900 to 1,100 clones, 24% of them singletons. Sequencing was performed on lung tumor tissue, taken before any cancer treatment. Every receptor here comes from a male donor aged 60 or older with stage III squamous cell lung carcinoma.

The chain combines TRBV10-2 with TRBJ1-5, with D unclear. Trimming left V 5 bases short and J 5 bases short, with 10 bases between. Germline lookup yields CDR1 WSHSY and CDR2 SAAADI. CDR3 length equals 13 residues. CDR3 bases: TGCGCCAGCAGTAGCAGGAGAGATCAGCCCCAGCATTTT. Its translation is CASSSRRDQPQHF.

This clone was picked up a small number of times. This chain connects TRBV18 to TRBJ1-4; no clear D. CDR1 is KGHSH, CDR2 LQKENI, per germline. The CDR3 extends over 16 amino acids. The ends were cut back, 1 base at V and 0 bases at J, with 9 bases in the middle. The CDR3 DNA reads TGTGCCAGCTCACCACTGCCTGGGACAACTAATGAAAAACTGTTTTTT. Protein: CASSPLPGTTNEKLFF.

This clone was found a few times. The chain uses TRBV6-7 and TRBJ2-5, with D uncertain. TRBV6-7 is identified as an open reading frame with a role that is uncertain. Trimming left V 3 bases short and J 5 bases short, with 4 bases between. The CDR3 contains 11 residues. The CDR3 loop is CASSYGETQYF. DNA for the CDR3: TGTGCCAGCAGTTATGGGGAGACCCAGTACTTC.

Only a few counts were recorded for this clone. The chain links TRBV6-8 to TRBJ2-1; TRBD1 matches at 10 bases. Germline CDR1 reads MNHGY; CDR2 reads SAAAGT. The CDR3 loop spans 13 amino acids. V lost 10 bases and J lost 8; bases outside the gene matches: 8. In DNA form, the CDR3 reads TGTGCCATCAGGGGACAGGGGAGCGATGAGCAGTTCTTC. Encoded protein: CAIRGQGSDEQFF.

By its share, this clone is medium-sized (0.01 to 0.1%). The rearrangement uses TRBV11-3 and TRBJ2-2; 12 nucleotides align to TRBD2. J gave up 2 bases and V 5 bases, and 6 bases lay outside the gene matches. This CDR3 has 17 amino acids. Looked up from germline, CDR1 is SGHNT and CDR2 is YENEEA. In DNA, the CDR3 is TGTGCCAGCAGCGGGGGACTAGCGGGCGACAACACCGGGGAGCTGTTTTTT. It yields the protein CASSGGLAGDNTGELFF. Supplemented by reference TRBV11-3 and TRBJ2-2, the full variable domain reads EAGVVQSPRYKIIEKKQPVAFWCNPISGHNTLYWYLQNLGQGPELLIRYENEEAVDDSQLPKDRFSAERLKGVDSTLKIQPAELGDSAVYLCASSGGLAGDNTGELFFGEGSRLTVL.

This clone is labeled medium-sized. V and J are TRBV11-3 and TRBJ2-1, with 10 bases that match TRBD1. The CDR3 loop spans 16 amino acids. The V gene's germline CDR1 is SGHNT and CDR2 YENEEA. V was pared by 5 bases and J by 5 bases, with 9 bases of the junction left unmatched. CDR3 in DNA: TGTGCCAGCAGCCCTCTCAGACAGGGGGCAGACAATGAGCAGTTCTTC. This codes for CASSPLRQGADNEQFF. Combining the CDR3 with reference TRBV11-3 and TRBJ2-1 gives the whole variable domain EAGVVQSPRYKIIEKKQPVAFWCNPISGHNTLYWYLQNLGQGPELLIRYENEEAVDDSQLPKDRFSAERLKGVDSTLKIQPAELGDSAVYLCASSPLRQGADNEQFFGPGTRLTVL.

In its sample, this clone was seen a few times. The V gene is TRBV11-3, the J gene TRBJ1-5; the D gene is possibly TRBD1 (5 bases). V was trimmed by 5 bases and J by 2 bases, leaving 13 bases between them. Germline V gene lookup returns CDR1 SGHNT and CDR2 YENEEA. The CDR3 contains 15 residues. The CDR3 nucleotides are TGTGCCAGCAGCGCCGGGGCCGAGGGCAATCAGCCCCAGCATTTT. It encodes CASSAGAEGNQPQHF.

J is TRBJ2-1 and V is TRBV15; the match to TRBD2 covers 8 bases. This CDR3 is 15 amino acids long. From germline, CDR1 is LNHNV and CDR2 YYDKDF (reference sequence). The J segment lost 9 bases and the V segment lost 0 bases, leaving 7 bases of the junction unmatched. This CDR3 is CATSRDPLGGGEQFF. The CDR3 DNA is TGTGCCACCAGCAGAGATCCCCTCGGGGGGGGTGAGCAGTTCTTC.

This clone came up a few times. This chain uses TRBV6-8 with TRBJ2-7; 7 bases agree with TRBD2. The germline V gene encodes CDR1 MNHGY and CDR2 SAAAGT. The V and J ends lost 6 bases and 0 bases, in that order; junction bases with no gene match: 5. CDR3 size: 14 residues. The CDR3 sequence is CASRPSGTSYEQYF. As DNA, the CDR3 is TGTGCCAGCAGACCTAGCGGAACCTCCTACGAGCAGTACTTC.

There are a few counts of this clone. This chain connects TRBV9 to TRBJ1-5; 9 bases fit TRBD1. CDR1 is SGDLS and CDR2 is YYNGEE in the germline V gene. The CDR3 extends over 14 amino acids. The V and J ends lost 6 bases and 6 bases, in that order; junction bases with no gene match: 7. The CDR3 loop reads CASMPGQGLQPQHF. The CDR3 DNA reads as TGTGCCAGCATGCCGGGACAGGGACTTCAGCCCCAGCATTTT.

This clone qualifies as medium-sized (0.01 to 0.1%). The V call is TRBV11-3, the J call TRBJ1-2; TRBD1 aligns across 10 bases. CDR3 length: 17 amino acids. V lost 4 bases, J lost 3 bases, and 11 bases stayed unmatched. CDR1 and CDR2 from the germline V gene are SGHNT and YENEEA. The CDR3 nucleotides are TGTGCCAGCAGCTCCCGGACAGGGGGAGACGTTGACTATGGCTACACCTTC. Amino acids: CASSSRTGGDVDYGYTF.

In its sample, this clone is large. V usage is TRBV14 and J usage is TRBJ2-1, with a possible D match to TRBD2 (6 bases). Trimming cost V 5 bases and J 4 bases, with 15 bases left between them. CDR1 and CDR2 (germline): SGHDN, FVKESK. This CDR3 comprises 15 residues. The CDR3 is CASSFTTGEYNEQFF. CDR3 DNA: TGTGCCAGCAGCTTTACAACGGGGGAATACAATGAGCAGTTCTTC.

CDR3 DNA sequence: TGTGCCAGCAGTGATAGGACAGGTTCACCCCTCCACTTT. Protein sequence: CASSDRTGSPLHF. This rearrangement joins TRBV9 to TRBJ1-6, with 7 bases identical to TRBD1. Germline CDR1 SGDLS, CDR2 YYNGEE. The J segment lost 9 bases and the V segment lost 5 bases, leaving 5 bases of the junction unmatched. The length of the CDR3 is 13 residues.

This rearrangement joins TRBV11-3 to TRBJ2-1, with TRBD2 identical over 12 bases. V dropped 3 bases and J dropped 6; count of bases not matched to a gene: 6. The CDR3 sequence is 16 residues long. Germline lookup yields CDR1 SGHNT and CDR2 YENEEA. CDR3 residues: CASSLTSGSGSNEQFF. In DNA form, the CDR3 reads TGTGCCAGCAGCTTGACTAGCGGGAGTGGTAGCAATGAGCAGTTCTTC.

This clone turned up a few times. The rearrangement joins TRBV30 to TRBJ1-1; D gene uncertain. This CDR3 is 13 amino acids long. Looked up from germline, CDR1 is GTSNPN and CDR2 is SVGIG (reference sequence). Trimming removed 1 base from V and 5 bases from J, with 11 bases in between. The CDR3 is CAWSDYTGTEAFF. The CDR3 DNA reads as TGTGCCTGGAGTGATTACACGGGAACTGAAGCTTTCTTT.

This chain joins TRBV6-8 and TRBJ1-5; D is possibly TRBD1 (5 bases). V lost 6 bases and J lost 6, with 12 bases in between. Germline V gene lookup returns CDR1 MNHGY and CDR2 SAAAGT. The CDR3 extends over 13 amino acids. The CDR3 DNA reads TGTGCCAGCAGAGGTTCAGGGTTTCAGCCCCAGCATTTT. Amino acid sequence: CASRGSGFQPQHF.

This clone was counted only a few times. This chain joins TRBV19 and TRBJ2-1; a possible D gene is TRBD2 (5 bases). CDR3 length: 15 amino acids. The V end was cut by 1 base, the J end by 3 bases, with 10 bases between. Germline assignment: CDR1 LNHDA and CDR2 SQIVND (reference sequence). The CDR3 region is CASSIGSRGYNEQFF. The CDR3 DNA is TGTGCCAGTAGTATAGGGTCTCGGGGCTACAATGAGCAGTTCTTC.

The V gene is TRBV29-1, the J gene TRBJ2-1, with 9 bases lining up with TRBD2. The CDR3 totals 13 residues. J gave up 3 bases and V 7 bases, and 4 bases lay outside the gene matches. CDR1 and CDR2 from the germline V gene are SQVTM and ANQGSEA. The CDR3 nucleotides read TGCAGCGCCGGGACTAGCAGCTACAATGAGCAGTTCTTC. It is translated as CSAGTSSYNEQFF.

A few counts support this clone. The CDR3 reads CASSYTGARSYEQYF. For the CDR3, the DNA is TGTGCCAGCAGTTATACAGGGGCTCGATCCTACGAGCAGTACTTC. This rearrangement joins TRBV6-8 to TRBJ2-7, with 7 bases matching TRBD1. This CDR3 is built from 15 residues. Per germline, CDR1 MNHGY and CDR2 SAAAGT. J lost 1 base, V lost 3 bases, and 6 bases had no gene match.

The chain employs TRBV19 and TRBJ2-7; 7 positions match TRBD1. Losses at the gene ends were 5 bases for V and 4 bases for J; bases not matched to a gene: 8. Per the germline V gene, CDR1 is LNHDA and CDR2 is SQIVND (reference sequence). The CDR3 has 14 amino acids. DNA of the CDR3: TGTGCCAGTAGTGGAACGGGACAGCATTACGAGCAGTACTTC. It encodes CASSGTGQHYEQYF. The full variable domain, its missing parts supplied by reference TRBV19 and TRBJ2-7, is DGGITQSPKYLFRKEGQNVTLSCEQNLNHDAMYWYRQDPGQGLRLIYYSQIVNDFQKGDIAEGYSVSREKKESFPLTVTSAQKNPTAFYLCASSGTGQHYEQYFGPGTRLTVT.

Relative to its sample, this clone is large. This chain links TRBV4-1 with TRBJ2-2; 8 bases map to TRBD2. Trimming removed 2 bases from V and 1 base from J; junction bases left unmatched: 3. Germline CDR1 MGHRA, CDR2 YSYEKL. The CDR3 has 16 amino acids. The CDR3 protein is CASSQRLARNTGELFF. CDR3 in DNA: TGCGCCAGCAGCCAACGACTAGCGCGGAACACCGGGGAGCTGTTTTTT.

This clone was counted only a few times. The chain uses TRBV7-2 and TRBJ1-1, with a tentative D call TRBD1 (5 bases). Trimming pared 5 bases from V and 1 base from J, leaving 8 bases between. The CDR3 runs to 13 residues. Germline-derived CDR1 and CDR2 are SGHTA and FQGNSA. CDR3 in amino acids: CASSKGQNTEAFF. CDR3 nucleotide sequence: TGTGCCAGCAGCAAAGGACAGAACACTGAAGCTTTCTTT.

The chain combines TRBV19 with TRBJ2-5; D uncertain. Trimming pared 6 bases from V and 4 bases from J, leaving 12 bases between. The CDR3 extends over 13 amino acids. Germline assignment: CDR1 LNHDA and CDR2 SQIVND (reference sequence). The CDR3 reads CASSRGRTETQYF. CDR3 in DNA: TGTGCCAGTAGCCGCGGCCGAACAGAGACCCAGTACTTC.

The sample holds a few counts of this clone. The CDR3: CASSLGSGPTDTQYF. The CDR3 bases are TGTGCCAGCAGCTTGGGTAGCGGGCCCACAGATACGCAGTATTTT. This rearrangement joins TRBV11-3 to TRBJ2-3, with 7 positions matching TRBD2. Germline CDR1 SGHNT, CDR2 YENEEA. Losses at the gene ends were 3 bases for V and 2 bases for J; bases not matched to a gene: 5. This CDR3 spans 15 amino acids.

In its sample, this clone was seen a few times. The chain uses TRBV6-8 and TRBJ1-2; no firm D call. Trimming cost V 0 bases and J 4 bases, with 9 bases left between them. CDR3 length: 14 residues. The V gene's germline CDR1 is MNHGY and CDR2 SAAAGT. CDR3 DNA sequence: TGTGCCAGCAGTTACTCGACACAGACCTATGGCTACACCTTC. This sequence encodes CASSYSTQTYGYTF.